A selection of T cell receptor beta chains follows, all from one sample in a study of shared clonotypes between healthy human individuals. The table came from immunoSEQ multiplex PCR; TCRdb's copy has only in-frame clones and leaves some out. The sample includes 520,000 or so clones, 79% of them seen just once. The sequenced material came from PBMCs. These TCRs come from a woman aged 40 to 50 in good health. Some clones in this sample may be carry-over from other donors' samples. Each CDR3 is given with its conserved first and last residue. The D gene is left open where the match is weak. Where a row states a size, it is once, few, many or the class of an expanded clone; other rows omit it.

abundance	v_gene	d_gene	j_gene	CDR3aa	CDR3nt
few	TRBV11-2	TRBD1	TRBJ2-7	CASSPVNRGRRTSYEQYF	TGTGCCAGCAGCCCGGTCAACAGGGGGCGCAGGACCTCCTACGAGCAGTACTTC
-	TRBV7-2	-	TRBJ1-4	CASSLRGATNEKLFF	TGTGCCAGCAGCCTCCGAGGAGCAACTAATGAAAAACTGTTTTTT
-	TRBV5-6	-	TRBJ1-1	CASSLAPNTEAFF	TGTGCCAGCAGCTTGGCCCCGAACACTGAAGCTTTCTTT
-	TRBV10-3	-	TRBJ2-1	CAISGSTTRGYNEQFF	TGTGCCATCAGTGGATCGACTACCCGGGGGTACAATGAGCAGTTCTTC
-	TRBV30	-	TRBJ2-2	CAWKVGATGELFF	TGTGCCTGGAAAGTGGGAGCCACCGGGGAGCTGTTTTTT
once	TRBV6-1	-	TRBJ2-2	CASSDWGEDTGELFF	TGTGCCAGCAGTGATTGGGGCGAAGACACCGGGGAGCTGTTTTTT
-	TRBV2	-	TRBJ2-7	CASSAYQGSYEQYF	TGTGCCAGCAGTGCATACCAGGGATCCTACGAGCAGTACTTC
-	TRBV6-1	-	TRBJ2-1	CASVGGRLVGEQFF	TGTGCCAGCGTAGGGGGGCGCTTGGTGGGTGAGCAGTTCTTC
once	TRBV7-8	-	TRBJ2-7	CASSFDDVYEQYF	TGTGCCAGCAGCTTCGATGACGTCTACGAGCAGTACTTC
-	TRBV5-5	-	TRBJ1-1	CASSLTIKSTEAFF	TGTGCCAGCAGCCTGACAATAAAATCTACTGAAGCTTTCTTT
few	TRBV4-2	-	TRBJ2-7	CASSRSESSSYEQYF	TGTGCCAGCAGCCGAAGCGAGTCCTCCTCCTACGAGCAGTACTTC
-	TRBV7-2	-	TRBJ2-1	CASTTLAVYNEQFF	TGTGCCAGCACCACCTTGGCTGTATACAATGAGCAGTTCTTC
few	TRBV6-1	-	TRBJ2-1	CASRRFLSSYNEQFF	TGTGCCAGCAGGAGATTCCTCTCCTCCTACAATGAGCAGTTCTTC
-	TRBV28	-	TRBJ2-5	CASSSGPRRETQYF	TGTGCCAGCAGTTCGGGGCCGAGAAGAGAGACCCAGTACTTC
-	TRBV6-5	-	TRBJ2-1	CASSYREGENNEQFF	TGTGCCAGCAGTTACCGGGAAGGGGAAAACAATGAGCAGTTCTTC
-	TRBV27	TRBD2	TRBJ2-7	CASRETSWSYEQYF	TGTGCCAGCAGGGAGACTAGCTGGTCCTACGAGCAGTACTTC
-	TRBV6-5	TRBD2	TRBJ2-7	CASANQRDSYEQYF	TGTGCCAGTGCTAACCAGCGGGACTCCTACGAGCAGTACTTC
few	TRBV7-8	-	TRBJ2-1	CASSYPHGGSYNEQFF	TGTGCCAGCAGTTACCCTCACGGAGGTTCCTACAATGAGCAGTTCTTC
few	TRBV5-4	-	TRBJ1-4	CASSLRGSEKLFF	TGTGCCAGCAGCTTACGAGGAAGTGAAAAACTGTTTTTT
-	TRBV28	-	TRBJ1-3	CASSSQGVSGNTIYF	TGTGCCAGCAGTTCTCAGGGTGTCTCTGGAAACACCATATATTTT
once	TRBV18	-	TRBJ1-1	CASSPGMTEAFF	TGTGCCAGCTCACCTGGAATGACCGAAGCTTTCTTT
-	TRBV30	-	TRBJ2-3	CAWATSHSTDTQYF	TGTGCCTGGGCAACTAGCCATAGCACAGATACGCAGTATTTT
-	TRBV19	-	TRBJ1-2	CASSISLGGIYGYTF	TGTGCCAGTAGTATATCCCTAGGCGGGATCTATGGCTACACCTTC
few	TRBV30	-	TRBJ2-7	CAWSQGQRRLYEQYF	TGTGCCTGGAGCCAAGGACAGCGCCGGTTATACGAGCAGTACTTC
-	TRBV7-9	-	TRBJ1-1	CASSLADRNTEAFF	TGTGCCAGCAGCTTAGCGGACAGGAACACTGAAGCTTTCTTT
few	TRBV6-1	-	TRBJ2-3	CAIKGDTDTQYF	TGTGCCATCAAGGGGGACACAGATACGCAGTATTTT
few	TRBV7-8	TRBD2	TRBJ2-3	CASTVGTTTDTQYF	TGTGCCAGCACCGTCGGGACTACCACAGATACGCAGTATTTT
-	TRBV30	-	TRBJ2-3	CAWIQRRDTDTQYF	TGTGCCTGGATCCAGCGGAGGGACACAGATACGCAGTATTTT
-	TRBV18	TRBD2	TRBJ2-7	CASSLGSGSLYEQYF	TGTGCCAGCTCACTGGGTAGCGGGAGTCTCTACGAGCAGTACTTC
-	TRBV19	-	TRBJ1-5	CASSILGGVNEPQHF	TGTGCCAGTAGTATCTTGGGGGGAGTGAATGAGCCCCAGCATTTT
-	TRBV28	TRBD1	TRBJ1-5	CASSFSGGIPINNQPQHF	TGTGCCAGCAGTTTTTCAGGGGGCATCCCCATTAACAATCAGCCCCAGCATTTT
once	TRBV12-2	-	TRBJ2-2	CASRLVVGGAGRYGELFF	TGTGCAAGTCGCTTAGTTGTCGGGGGCGCGGGTAGATACGGGGAGCTGTTTTTT
-	TRBV19	-	TRBJ2-7	CASSITVGYEQYF	TGTGCCAGTAGTATAACGGTGGGCTACGAGCAGTACTTC
once	TRBV4-1	-	TRBJ1-5	CASSQDGGGPQHF	TGCGCCAGCAGCCAAGATGGGGGGGGGCCCCAGCATTTT
-	TRBV6-5	-	TRBJ2-1	CASSTIPLAGNEQFF	TGTGCCAGCAGTACGATCCCTCTAGCTGGGAATGAGCAGTTCTTC
-	TRBV11-2	-	TRBJ1-1	CASRERGTNTEAFF	TGTGCCAGCAGAGAACGGGGGACGAACACTGAAGCTTTCTTT
-	TRBV19	-	TRBJ1-5	CASNFQQEGYQPQHF	TGTGCCAGTAATTTCCAGCAGGAGGGGTATCAGCCCCAGCATTTT
few	TRBV5-4	-	TRBJ2-3	CASSLEASDTQYF	TGTGCCAGCAGCTTGGAGGCCAGCGATACGCAGTATTTT
-	TRBV9	-	TRBJ2-2	CASSVEGFSAGELFF	TGTGCCAGCAGCGTAGAGGGATTTTCCGCCGGGGAGCTGTTTTTT
-	TRBV7-3	-	TRBJ1-2	CASSQSGGTNYGYTF	TGTGCCAGCAGCCAGAGCGGGGGGACCAACTATGGCTACACCTTC
-	TRBV28	TRBD1	TRBJ1-4	CASSSRQGAEEKLFF	TGTGCCAGCAGTTCTCGACAGGGGGCAGAGGAAAAACTGTTTTTT
-	TRBV19	-	TRBJ1-2	CASSGGAWDGYTF	TGTGCCAGTAGTGGTGGGGCCTGGGATGGCTACACCTTC
-	TRBV7-3	-	TRBJ2-3	CASSLTRVSTDTQYF	TGTGCCAGCAGCTTAACCCGGGTGAGCACAGATACGCAGTATTTT
-	TRBV11-3	-	TRBJ2-1	CASSPSPQNEQFF	TGTGCCAGCAGCCCCTCTCCCCAGAATGAGCAGTTCTTC
-	TRBV7-8	-	TRBJ1-2	CASSLLGRQYGYTF	TGTGCCAGCAGCTTACTGGGCCGGCAATATGGCTACACCTTC
-	TRBV5-6	-	TRBJ1-4	CASSGGLDRYNEKLFF	TGTGCCAGCAGCGGGGGGTTGGACCGCTATAATGAAAAACTGTTTTTT
-	TRBV5-5	TRBD2	TRBJ2-7	CASSFATSGGEQYF	TGTGCCAGCAGCTTCGCTACTAGCGGGGGCGAGCAGTACTTC
-	TRBV28	TRBD1	TRBJ1-5	CASSSQGAGQPQHF	TGTGCCAGCAGTTCACAGGGGGCGGGTCAGCCCCAGCATTTT
once	TRBV28	-	TRBJ2-1	CATTGAYNEQFF	TGTGCCACGACGGGTGCCTACAATGAGCAGTTCTTC
-	TRBV5-1	-	TRBJ1-2	CASSLDPGQYGYTF	TGCGCCAGCAGCTTGGATCCAGGGCAATATGGCTACACCTTC
-	TRBV4-2	-	TRBJ1-2	CASSQDWKGDYGYTF	TGTGCCAGCAGCCAAGATTGGAAAGGAGACTATGGCTACACCTTC
-	TRBV5-1	TRBD1	TRBJ2-3	CASSLVGTGEDTQYF	TGCGCCAGCAGCCTGGTCGGGACAGGGGAAGATACGCAGTATTTT
-	TRBV4-3	TRBD2	TRBJ2-2	CASSQELAVTGELFF	TGCGCCAGCAGCCAAGAACTAGCGGTCACCGGGGAGCTGTTTTTT
-	TRBV9	-	TRBJ2-3	CASSQDSGTRTQYF	TGTGCCAGCAGCCAGGATAGCGGAACAAGGACGCAGTATTTT
-	TRBV6-5	TRBD1	TRBJ2-7	CASRTGQGAYEQYF	TGTGCCAGCAGGACGGGACAGGGAGCCTACGAGCAGTACTTC
-	TRBV11-2	-	TRBJ1-5	CASSLGGRDNQPQHF	TGTGCCAGCAGCTTAGGGGGGCGGGACAATCAGCCCCAGCATTTT
-	TRBV7-2	-	TRBJ2-7	CASSLRASDYEQYF	TGTGCCAGCAGCTTAAGGGCTTCAGACTACGAGCAGTACTTC